These 24 T cell receptor beta chains were all obtained from the same sample, sequenced in a study of blood T cells in healthy people across ages. For the second PCR, which ran for about 7 to 11 cycles, a sample-barcoded 5' primer and a J-beta primer mix were used. TCRdb fed the 5' RACE reads into MiXCR, producing one record per CDR3 protein. This table has some 920,000 distinct CDR3 sequences, just over 50% appearing once. Sequencing used blood. The receptors shown here come from a woman aged 55-69 years in good health.

The chain is built from TRBV4-1 and TRBJ2-7, with a tentative D call TRBD1 (5 bases). V lost 0 bases and J 0 bases, leaving 9 bases between the germline ends. The CDR3 has 15 amino acids. Germline-derived CDR1 and CDR2 are MGHRA and YSYEKL. For the CDR3, the DNA is TGCGCCAGCAGCCAAGAGAGACAGAGCTCCTACGAGCAGTACTTC. Its protein product is CASSQERQSSYEQYF.

This chain joins TRBV3-1 and TRBJ1-2; D gene unclear. Germline assignment: CDR1 LGHDT and CDR2 YNNKEL (reference sequence). Trimming removed 1 base at V and 1 base at J, with 7 bases between. The CDR3 loop spans 14 amino acids. The CDR3: CASSQAQFNYGYTF. The CDR3 nucleotides are TGTGCCAGCAGCCAAGCACAGTTTAACTATGGCTACACCTTC.

The chain couples TRBV18 to TRBJ2-1; no clear D. The CDR3 extends over 11 amino acids. Germline V CDR1 and CDR2: KGHSH, LQKENI. Trimming took off 2 bases at V and 12 bases at J, with 8 bases between the two ends. CDR3 sequence reads: CASSPDASQFF. The DNA for the CDR3 is TGTGCCAGCTCACCAGACGCCTCGCAGTTCTTC.

This clonotype was observed a handful of times. The J gene is TRBJ2-1, the V gene TRBV7-2; possibly TRBD2 for D (5 bases). This CDR3 spans 14 amino acids. V was trimmed by 4 bases and J by 8 bases, leaving 15 bases between them. The germline CDR1 and CDR2 sequences are SGHTA and FQGNSA. As DNA, the CDR3 is TGTGCCAGCAGCTCAGAGCCACGGCGGGATGAGCAGTTCTTC. Translation gives CASSSEPRRDEQFF.

This chain links TRBV3-1 with TRBJ2-7, with TRBD1 matching 9 bases. The CDR3 runs to 16 residues. The V gene end was trimmed by 5 bases and the J gene end by 6 bases; junction bases not matched to a gene: 14. Germline CDR1 LGHDT, CDR2 YNNKEL (reference sequence). The CDR3 protein is CASSFAPGQGWGEQYF. CDR3 coding DNA: TGTGCCAGCAGCTTCGCGCCGGGACAGGGTTGGGGCGAGCAGTACTTC.

The rearrangement uses TRBV4-3 and TRBJ1-2, with D perhaps TRBD1 (6 bases). The CDR3 loop spans 14 amino acids. Germline V CDR1 and CDR2: LGHNA, YSLEER. The ends were cut back, 3 bases at V and 7 bases at J, with 15 bases in the middle. The DNA of the CDR3 is TGCGCCAGCAGCCAGGGCCCAGGACAGTTTGGCTACACCTTC. Translation gives CASSQGPGQFGYTF.

This clonotype was observed a handful of times. The chain combines TRBV5-6 with TRBJ2-4; possible D gene TRBD2, 6 bases. The J call is uncertain, as TRBJ2-7 better fits the DNA end. Germline loops: CDR1 SGHDT, CDR2 YYEEEE. The CDR3 has 12 amino acids. For the CDR3, the DNA is TGTGCCAGCAGCCCCGGAGGGTGCGAGCAGTACTTC. Amino acid sequence: CASSPGGCEQYF.

This clonotype showed up just a few times. J is TRBJ2-7 and V is TRBV27; no clear D gene. Per the germline V gene, CDR1 is MNHEY and CDR2 is SMNVEV (reference sequence). This CDR3 is built from 15 residues. Trimming left V 3 bases short and J 2 bases short, with 14 bases between. DNA of the CDR3: TGTGCCAGCAGTTTCAGGTGGCAGTCCCCCTACGAGCAGTACTTC. Translating gives CASSFRWQSPYEQYF.

The chain recombines TRBV29-1 with TRBJ2-1; tentatively, D is TRBD2 (7 bases). This CDR3 is built from 13 residues. Germline values: CDR1 SQVTM, CDR2 ANQGSEA. V was trimmed by 6 bases and J by 8 bases, leaving 17 bases between them. CDR3 residues: CSVGGARDDEQFF. The CDR3 DNA follows: TGCAGCGTGGGGGGGGCAAGGGATGATGAGCAGTTCTTC.

The chain joins TRBV18 to TRBJ2-5, with a tentative D call TRBD1 (6 bases). This CDR3 is built from 14 residues. The V end was cut by 2 bases, the J end by 4 bases, with 11 bases between. CDR1 and CDR2 (germline): KGHSH, LQKENI. CDR3 in DNA: TGTGCCAGCTCACCAAGCGGACAGTCAGAGACCCAGTACTTC. Amino acid sequence: CASSPSGQSETQYF.

The rearrangement links TRBV20-1 to TRBJ2-1, with D possibly being TRBD2 (5 bases). In germline, CDR1 is DFQATT, CDR2 SNEGSKA (reference sequence). The V end lost 4 bases, the J end lost 6 bases, and 16 bases lay between the germline ends. CDR3 length equals 14 residues. In nucleotides, the CDR3 is TGCAGTGCTACCCCTAGCCTATGGGGCAATGAGCAGTTCTTC. It yields the protein CSATPSLWGNEQFF.

The chain employs TRBV4-1 and TRBJ2-1; TRBD1 matches at 9 bases. Looked up from germline, CDR1 is MGHRA and CDR2 is YSYEKL. The CDR3 totals 16 residues. Unmatched junction bases numbered 4, after V lost 3 bases and J lost 1 base. CDR3 nucleotides: TGCGCCAGCAGCCACACCGGGACAGGGTCCTACAATGAGCAGTTCTTC. Translated: CASSHTGTGSYNEQFF.

The V call is TRBV9, the J call TRBJ2-3, with D maybe TRBD2 (6 bases). CDR1 SGDLS and CDR2 YYNGEE come from the germline V gene. Trimming pared 4 bases from V and 6 bases from J, leaving 15 bases between. This CDR3 has 14 residues. The CDR3 DNA is TGTGCCAGCAGCCTATATATCGCGGGGGATACGCAGTATTTT. Translated, it gives CASSLYIAGDTQYF.

A few counts support this clonotype. The chain combines TRBV2 with TRBJ2-5; D not resolved. CDR1 and CDR2 from the germline V gene are SNHLY and FYNNEI. The V and J ends lost 2 bases and 9 bases respectively, with 13 bases between them. The CDR3 is 13 amino acids. CDR3 protein: CASSESSLGAQYF. DNA for the CDR3: TGTGCCAGCAGTGAAAGTAGCCTTGGGGCCCAGTACTTC. Full variable domain (missing parts from reference TRBV2 and TRBJ2-5): EPEVTQTPSHQVTQMGQEVILRCVPISNHLYFYWYRQILGQKVEFLVSFYNNEISEKSEIFDDQFSVERPDGSNFTLKIRSTKLEDSAMYFCASSESSLGAQYFGPGTRLLVL.

This clonotype has just one count. V usage is TRBV7-6 and J usage is TRBJ2-5; TRBD1 agrees at 7 bases. J gave up 5 bases and V 0 bases, and 9 bases lay outside the gene matches. The CDR3 has 16 amino acids. CDR1 and CDR2 from the germline V gene are SGHVS and FNYEAQ. Here the CDR3 DNA reads TGTGCCAGCAGCTTAGCTTTGAGGGGGCTTCGGGAGACCCAGTACTTC. Amino acid sequence: CASSLALRGLRETQYF.

This clonotype was picked up one time. The chain carries TRBV20-1 and TRBJ1-6; 8 bases match TRBD1. This CDR3 comprises 13 residues. V shed 5 bases, J shed 9 bases, and the junction held 6 bases outside the gene matches. Germline V gene sequence: CDR1 DFQATT, CDR2 SNEGSKA (reference sequence). The CDR3 DNA reads as TGCAGTGCTCAGGGGGCGCGGAGTTCACCCCTCCACTTT. Translating gives CSAQGARSSPLHF.

This clonotype was counted a few times. The rearrangement joins TRBV11-1 to TRBJ1-5; 11 positions match TRBD1. The J segment lost 6 bases and the V segment lost 5 bases, leaving 24 bases of the junction unmatched. Germline-derived CDR1 and CDR2 are SGHAT and FQDESV (reference sequence). The CDR3 totals 21 residues. CDR3: CASSQRGPPGQGDQRSQPQHF. The DNA of the CDR3 is TGTGCCAGCAGCCAGCGAGGTCCACCGGGACAGGGGGACCAGAGAAGTCAGCCCCAGCATTTT.

The chain is built from TRBV7-8 and TRBJ2-3; 9 bases align to TRBD2. Germline lookup yields CDR1 SGHVS and CDR2 FQNEAQ. The CDR3 has 18 residues. With V trimmed by 3 bases and J by 3 bases, 13 bases remained unmatched. CDR3 bases: TGTGCCAGCAGCTTTCGGGCTGGGGGTAGCGGGAGAACAGATACGCAGTATTTT. This translates into CASSFRAGGSGRTDTQYF.

CDR3 residues: CAWSVKGPKYF. The CDR3 bases are TGTGCCTGGAGTGTAAAGGGGCCGAAGTACTTC. This chain uses TRBV30 with TRBJ2-7; tentatively, D is TRBD1 (5 bases). The V and J ends lost 0 bases and 11 bases respectively, with 11 bases between them. CDR1 is GTSNPN, CDR2 SVGIG, per germline (reference sequence). This CDR3 comprises 11 residues.

The V gene is TRBV5-6, the J gene TRBJ2-5, with 12 bases fitting TRBD2. The germline gives CDR1 SGHDT, CDR2 YYEEEE. The CDR3 has 17 residues. V gave up 3 bases and J gave up 1 base; unmatched junction bases: 7. The CDR3 nucleotides are TGTGCCAGCAGCTCGGCTACTAGCGGGAGGAGCCAAGAGACCCAGTACTTC. Protein product: CASSSATSGRSQETQYF.

The chain recombines TRBV7-2 with TRBJ2-7, with TRBD2 identical over 15 bases. The trim removed 2 bases at V and 9 bases at J, leaving 8 bases unmatched. Germline CDR1 reads SGHTA; CDR2 reads FQGNSA. The CDR3 sequence is 16 residues long. The CDR3 DNA is TGTGCCAGCAGCTTAATCTTGGGACTAGCGGGAGGCCCGCAGTACTTC. Protein product: CASSLILGLAGGPQYF.

This clonotype was found once. The chain combines TRBV7-9 with TRBJ1-1; D is undetermined. Trimming cost V 1 base and J 8 bases, with 5 bases left between them. This CDR3 contains 11 residues. Germline-derived CDR1 and CDR2 are SEHNR and FQNEAQ (reference sequence). The chain's CDR3 is CASSLDFEAFF. CDR3 nucleotide sequence: TGTGCCAGCAGCTTAGACTTCGAAGCTTTCTTT.

The chain links TRBV3-1 to TRBJ1-4; D unclear. CDR3 length equals 16 residues. Trimming took off 5 bases at V and 3 bases at J, with 16 bases between the two ends. The V gene's germline CDR1 is LGHDT and CDR2 YNNKEL (reference sequence). The DNA for the CDR3 is TGTGCCAGCAGCGACGGACCTGATCTGGCTAATGAAAAACTGTTTTTT. Translated, it gives CASSDGPDLANEKLFF.

In this sample, this clonotype turned up a few times. The chain employs TRBV6-2 or TRBV6-3 and TRBJ2-7; tentatively, D is TRBD2 (6 bases). V lost 5 bases to trimming and J lost 2 bases, with 13 bases between them. CDR1 is MNHEY and CDR2 is SVGEGT in the germline V gene. The CDR3 covers 14 residues. The CDR3 DNA reads TGTGCCAGCAGTCTCCGGGACTGGGCCTACGAGCAGTACTTC. The encoded protein is CASSLRDWAYEQYF.